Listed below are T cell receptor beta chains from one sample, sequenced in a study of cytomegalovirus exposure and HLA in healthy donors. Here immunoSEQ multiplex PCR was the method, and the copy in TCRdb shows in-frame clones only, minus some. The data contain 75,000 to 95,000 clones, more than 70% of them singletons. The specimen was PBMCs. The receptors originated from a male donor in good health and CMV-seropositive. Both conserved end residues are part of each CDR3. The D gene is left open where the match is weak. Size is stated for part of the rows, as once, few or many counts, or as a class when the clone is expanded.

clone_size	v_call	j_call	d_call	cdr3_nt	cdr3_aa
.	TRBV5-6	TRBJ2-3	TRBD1	TGTGCCAGCAGCCACAGGGGGACAGCAGATACGCAGTATTTT	CASSHRGTADTQYF
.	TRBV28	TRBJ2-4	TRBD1	TGTGCCAGCAGCCGAAGGACAGGGCTAGAAAACATTCAGTACTTC	CASSRRTGLENIQYF
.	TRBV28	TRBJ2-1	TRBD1	TGTGCCAGCAGCCTAGTACTCCGGGACAGTCAATTAGTCTCCTACAATGAGCAGTTCTTC	CASSLVLRDSQLVSYNEQFF
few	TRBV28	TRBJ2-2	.	TGTGCCAGCAGTCTTGGAGGGCCGTTCAAGGGGAACACCGGGGAGCTGTTTTTT	CASSLGGPFKGNTGELFF
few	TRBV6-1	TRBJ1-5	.	TGTGCCAGCAGAGGACAGATCAATCAGCCCCAGCATTTT	CASRGQINQPQHF
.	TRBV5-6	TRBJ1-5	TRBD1	TGTGCCAGCAGCTTGGCAGGGGGCGGCAATCAGCCCCAGCATTTT	CASSLAGGGNQPQHF
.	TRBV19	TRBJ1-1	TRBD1	TGTGCCAGCGGTGACGGGACAGGGGTAACTGAAGCTTTCTTT	CASGDGTGVTEAFF
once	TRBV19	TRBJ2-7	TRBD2	TGTGCCAGTAGTATTCGGGCGGGAGCAAACTACGAGCAGTACTTC	CASSIRAGANYEQYF
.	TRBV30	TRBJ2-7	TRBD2	TGTGCCTGGAGTGTTGAAGCGGGGGATCAATACGAGCAGTACTTC	CAWSVEAGDQYEQYF
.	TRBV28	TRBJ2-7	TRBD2	TGTGCCAGCAGTTTAAAGGCTAGCGGGTTTTTCTCCTACGAGCAGTACTTC	CASSLKASGFFSYEQYF
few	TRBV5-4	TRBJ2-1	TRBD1	TGTGCCAGCAGCCGGGACGGGACAGGGTCCTACAATGAGCAGTTCTTC	CASSRDGTGSYNEQFF
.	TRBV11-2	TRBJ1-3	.	TGTGCCAGCAGCTTACGCTCTGGAAACACCATATATTTT	CASSLRSGNTIYF
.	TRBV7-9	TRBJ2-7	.	TGTGCCAGCAGAGAAACAGGGAGCTACGAGCAGTACTTC	CASRETGSYEQYF
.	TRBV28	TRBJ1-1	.	TGTGCCAGCGGACAGAGATACATGAACACTGAAGCTTTCTTT	CASGQRYMNTEAFF
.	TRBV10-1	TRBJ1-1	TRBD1	TGCGCCAGCAGCCTTGACAGGGTGGCTGAAGCTTTCTTT	CASSLDRVAEAFF
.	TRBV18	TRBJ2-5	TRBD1	TGTGCCAGCTCTCCCGGGACAGGGGAGACCCAGTACTTC	CASSPGTGETQYF
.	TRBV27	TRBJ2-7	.	TGTGCCAGCAGTTTCGGGGGAGGAGAGCAGTACTTC	CASSFGGGEQYF
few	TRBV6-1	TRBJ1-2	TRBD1	TGTGCCAGCAGTCCACAAGGACAGGTTGGTGGCTACACCTTC	CASSPQGQVGGYTF
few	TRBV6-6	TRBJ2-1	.	TGTGCCAGCAGTTACCCGGACTATAATGAGCAGTTCTTC	CASSYPDYNEQFF
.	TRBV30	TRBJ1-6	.	TGCGCCAGGACCCAACAGGGTGGTTCACCCCTCCACTTT	CARTQQGGSPLHF
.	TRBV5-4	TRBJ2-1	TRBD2	TGTGCCACCGGTACTAGCGGGGGGTACTACAATGAGCAGTTCTTC	CATGTSGGYYNEQFF
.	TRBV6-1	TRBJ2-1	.	TGTGCCAGCAGTGAACGGGGTAATGAGCAGTTCTTC	CASSERGNEQFF
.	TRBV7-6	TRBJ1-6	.	TGTGCCAGCAGCTTAGCGCTCGGGGGGCGGAATTCACCCCTCCACTTT	CASSLALGGRNSPLHF
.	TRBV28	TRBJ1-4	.	TGTGCCAGCAGTCCGGAAGGGGGAGAGGAAAAACTGTTTTTT	CASSPEGGEEKLFF